These 18 T cell receptor beta chains originate from one sample sequenced in a study of blood T cell repertoires in COVID-19. The data were produced by immunoSEQ multiplex PCR, yet TCRdb's version contains in-frame clones alone and is incomplete. The sample lists about 260,000 clones, approximately 89% occurring once. The sequencing sample was made of PBMCs or T cells enriched from blood (not recorded which). Source of these receptors: a man aged 35 to 55 who had been exposed to COVID-19.

The V and J genes are TRBV7-9 and TRBJ2-3, with D possibly TRBD2 on 5 matching bases. Germline CDR1 is SEHNR and CDR2 is FQNEAQ (reference sequence). V shed 7 bases and J shed 5 bases, with 7 bases lying between them. The CDR3 loop spans 11 amino acids. The CDR3, as DNA: TGTGCCAGCACTCGGGGAGATACGCAGTATTTT. It specifies CASTRGDTQYF.

The rearrangement links TRBV28 to TRBJ2-7; D may be TRBD2 (6 bases). V dropped 6 bases and J dropped 7 bases, with 16 bases sitting between them. Germline lookup yields CDR1 MDHEN and CDR2 SYDVKM. The CDR3 contains 13 residues. The CDR3 spells CASSFGTPSEQYF. The DNA of the CDR3 is TGTGCCAGCAGCTTCGGGACTCCCTCGGAGCAGTACTTC.

This clone was recorded once. The rearrangement uses TRBV19 and TRBJ1-5, with 9 positions matching TRBD1. The junction had 5 bases not matched to a gene; V was cut back by 3 bases and J by 8 bases. The CDR3 has 14 amino acids. From germline, CDR1 is LNHDA and CDR2 SQIVND (reference sequence). As DNA, the CDR3 is TGTGCCAGTAGTATCGGGACAGGGAAGGAGCCCCAGCATTTT. This encodes CASSIGTGKEPQHF.

This chain connects TRBV19 to TRBJ2-1; TRBD1 is a possible D gene (5 bases). Trimming cost V 5 bases and J 4 bases, with 9 bases left between them. CDR3 length: 13 amino acids. The germline gives CDR1 LNHDA, CDR2 SQIVND (reference sequence). The CDR3 DNA is TGTGCCAGTAGTGACAGATTATACAATGAGCAGTTCTTC. This translates into CASSDRLYNEQFF.

CDR3 protein: CASSLSPRYETQYF. The CDR3 DNA is TGTGCCAGCAGTTTATCTCCTAGGTACGAGACCCAGTACTTC. The chain recombines TRBV27 with TRBJ2-5; D unclear. V lost 0 bases, J lost 5 bases, and 10 bases lay in between. The CDR3 spans 14 residues. Germline assignment: CDR1 MNHEY and CDR2 SMNVEV (reference sequence).

This chain links TRBV7-2 with TRBJ2-1, with D tentatively TRBD2 (6 bases). V dropped 4 bases and J dropped 5 bases, with 12 bases sitting between them. This CDR3 region has 14 residues. Germline CDR1 reads SGHTA; CDR2 reads FQGNSA. The CDR3 nucleotides are TGTGCCAGCAGCTCCCGACTAGTCGACAATGAGCAGTTCTTC. Protein sequence: CASSSRLVDNEQFF.

This rearrangement joins TRBV4-3 to TRBJ2-1; D is ambiguous. The CDR3 totals 17 residues. Trimming removed 1 base at V and 2 bases at J, with 15 bases between. Per germline, CDR1 LGHNA and CDR2 YSLEER. CDR3 protein: CASSQGLPAATYNEQFF. In DNA form, the CDR3 reads TGCGCCAGCAGCCAAGGTTTACCCGCGGCCACCTACAATGAGCAGTTCTTC.

The V call is TRBV18, the J call TRBJ2-2; possibly TRBD1 for D (5 bases). Germline V lookup: CDR1 KGHSH, CDR2 LQKENI. Trimming removed 0 bases from V and 6 bases from J, with 14 bases in between. This CDR3 has 16 residues. The CDR3 sequence is CASSPPRAPEPGELFF. CDR3 nucleotide sequence: TGTGCCAGCTCACCACCCAGGGCCCCGGAACCCGGGGAGCTGTTTTTT.

CDR3 region: CASSESGTGSPEAFF. CDR3 sequence (DNA): TGCGCCAGCAGTGAGTCCGGGACAGGGTCCCCTGAAGCTTTCTTT. The chain links TRBV10-1 to TRBJ1-1; 9 bases map to TRBD1. CDR1 is WNHNN, CDR2 SYGVQD, per germline (reference sequence). CDR3 size: 15 residues. Trimming took 0 bases from V and 6 from J; bases not matched to a gene: 5.

This rearrangement joins TRBV4-1 to TRBJ1-1, with D maybe TRBD1 (6 bases). Germline loops: CDR1 MGHRA, CDR2 YSYEKL. V lost 4 bases, J lost 0 bases, and 9 bases lay in between. There are 14 residues in the CDR3. The CDR3 reads CASSLTGLNTEAFF. CDR3 DNA: TGCGCCAGCAGCCTCACAGGGTTGAACACTGAAGCTTTCTTT.

The chain is built from TRBV12-5 and TRBJ2-2, with D possibly being TRBD2 (6 bases). The V gene's germline CDR1 is LGHNT and CDR2 FRNRAP. CDR3 size: 15 residues. V was cut by 4 bases and J by 7 bases, with 16 bases left in between. Here the CDR3 reads CASGWIVREDGELFF. The CDR3 coding sequence is TGTGCTAGTGGTTGGATTGTCAGGGAGGACGGGGAGCTGTTTTTT.

The chain has TRBV6-1 and TRBJ2-3, with D tentatively TRBD1 (6 bases). The V end lost 3 bases, the J end lost 4 bases, and 14 bases lay between the germline ends. The germline gives CDR1 MNHNS, CDR2 SASEGT. The CDR3 covers 15 residues. CDR3: CASSDHSGQPDTQYF. The CDR3 bases are TGTGCCAGCAGTGACCATTCCGGACAGCCAGATACGCAGTATTTT.

This chain uses TRBV6-5 with TRBJ1-4; D not certain. The germline V and J ends were trimmed by 6 bases and 7 bases, with 9 bases remaining between them. CDR3 size: 12 residues. Looked up from germline, CDR1 is MNHEY and CDR2 is SVGAGI. The CDR3 nucleotides are TGTGCCAGCAGGGAGTCTGGTGAAAAACTGTTTTTT. Translation: CASRESGEKLFF.

The rearrangement joins TRBV4-1 to TRBJ1-1, with a tentative D call TRBD1 (5 bases). V was pared by 0 bases and J by 3 bases, with 14 bases between. Per the germline V gene, CDR1 is MGHRA and CDR2 is YSYEKL. The length of the CDR3 is 16 residues. In DNA, the CDR3 is TGCGCCAGCAGCCAAGATGGGGGGTCATGGCACACTGAAGCTTTCTTT. This sequence encodes CASSQDGGSWHTEAFF.

The chain employs TRBV4-2 and TRBJ2-7; D ambiguous. The CDR3 has 13 amino acids. The V end lost 5 bases, the J end lost 5 bases, and 13 bases lay between the germline ends. Germline CDR1 LGHNA, CDR2 YNFKEQ. CDR3: CASSSSQVDEQYF. Here the CDR3 DNA reads TGTGCCAGCAGCTCAAGTCAGGTAGACGAGCAGTACTTC.

The chain is built from TRBV19 and TRBJ2-2; weak D call: TRBD2 (5 bases). This CDR3 region has 14 residues. Trimming pared 7 bases from V and 4 bases from J, leaving 13 bases between. Germline values: CDR1 LNHDA, CDR2 SQIVND (reference sequence). This chain's CDR3 is CASIPGRGTGELFF. CDR3 in DNA: TGTGCCAGTATTCCAGGTCGGGGCACCGGGGAGCTGTTTTTT.

The CDR3 DNA sequence: TGTGCCAGCTCACCGGGTCTCGGAGGAACCGGGGAGCTGTTTTTT. It codes for CASSPGLGGTGELFF. The V call is TRBV18, the J call TRBJ2-2, with D tentatively TRBD2 (5 bases). The V gene's germline CDR1 is KGHSH and CDR2 LQKENI. V was clipped by 3 bases and J by 5 bases, with 13 bases between them. CDR3 size: 15 residues.

This clone appeared once. J is TRBJ2-5 and V is TRBV18; possible D gene TRBD2, 5 bases. The CDR3 length is 17 residues. Germline V lookup: CDR1 KGHSH, CDR2 LQKENI. V was cut by 0 bases and J by 1 base, with 15 bases left in between. Here the CDR3 DNA reads TGTGCCAGCTCACCACCTCCCGGCGCCCGGGGCCAAGAGACCCAGTACTTC. This gives the protein CASSPPPGARGQETQYF.